This T cell receptor (beta chain) originates from a study of T cell responses to AZD1222 COVID-19 vaccine. This CDR3 is 19 amino acids long. Trimming cost V 4 bases and J 1 base; bases outside gene matches: 16. From germline, CDR1 is MNHEY and CDR2 SVGEGT. General study results and limits: Only a handful of AZD1222 recipients, several in all, had baseline seropositivity. Spike-wide vaccine-associated CD4 TCRs dominated at 160-218 and 743-854.

Sequenced by immunoSEQ multiplex PCR; TCRdb stores in-frame clones only, minus some. The data hold approximately 150,000 clones, with less than 95% observed a single time. With regard to this clone: Its target is not known.

V and J are TRBV6-2 or TRBV6-3 and TRBJ2-1, with TRBD1 identical over 7 bases. This TCR came from an adult who received the AZD1222 COVID-19 vaccine. The sequencing used peripheral blood, collected 28 days after the second AZD1222 dose. The CDR3 here is CASSFGQASFLVSYNEQFF. Written as DNA, the CDR3 is TGTGCCAGCAGTTTCGGACAGGCGTCTTTTCTAGTTTCCTACAATGAGCAGTTCTTC.